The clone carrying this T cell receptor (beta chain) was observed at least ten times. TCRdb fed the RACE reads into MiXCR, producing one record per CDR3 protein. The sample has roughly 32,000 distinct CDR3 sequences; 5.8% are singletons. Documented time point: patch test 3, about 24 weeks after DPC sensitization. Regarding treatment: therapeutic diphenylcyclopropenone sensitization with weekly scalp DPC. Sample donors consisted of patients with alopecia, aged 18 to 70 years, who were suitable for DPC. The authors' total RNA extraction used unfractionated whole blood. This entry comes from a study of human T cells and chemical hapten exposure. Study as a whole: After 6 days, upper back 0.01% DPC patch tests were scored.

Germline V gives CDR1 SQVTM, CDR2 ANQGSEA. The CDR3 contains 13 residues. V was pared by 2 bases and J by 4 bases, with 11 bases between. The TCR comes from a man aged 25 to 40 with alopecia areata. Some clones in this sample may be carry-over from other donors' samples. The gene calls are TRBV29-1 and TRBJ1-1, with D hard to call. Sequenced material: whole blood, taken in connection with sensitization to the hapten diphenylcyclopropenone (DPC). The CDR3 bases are TGCAGCGTTGAACCTCGGAAGCGCACTGAAGCTTTCTTT. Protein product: CSVEPRKRTEAFF.